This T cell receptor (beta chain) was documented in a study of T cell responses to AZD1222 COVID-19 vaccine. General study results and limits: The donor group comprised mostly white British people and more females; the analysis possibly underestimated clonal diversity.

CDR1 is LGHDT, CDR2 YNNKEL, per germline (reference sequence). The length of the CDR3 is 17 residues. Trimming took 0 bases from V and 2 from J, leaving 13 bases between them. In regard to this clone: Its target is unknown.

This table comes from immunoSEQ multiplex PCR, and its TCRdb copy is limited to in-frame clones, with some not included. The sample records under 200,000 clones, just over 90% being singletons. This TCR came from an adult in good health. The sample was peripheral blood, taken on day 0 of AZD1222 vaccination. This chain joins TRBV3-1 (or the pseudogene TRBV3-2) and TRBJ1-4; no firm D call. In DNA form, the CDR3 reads TGTGCCAGCAGCCAAGAGTGGATTTATTCGACTAATGAAAAACTGTTTTTT. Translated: CASSQEWIYSTNEKLFF.